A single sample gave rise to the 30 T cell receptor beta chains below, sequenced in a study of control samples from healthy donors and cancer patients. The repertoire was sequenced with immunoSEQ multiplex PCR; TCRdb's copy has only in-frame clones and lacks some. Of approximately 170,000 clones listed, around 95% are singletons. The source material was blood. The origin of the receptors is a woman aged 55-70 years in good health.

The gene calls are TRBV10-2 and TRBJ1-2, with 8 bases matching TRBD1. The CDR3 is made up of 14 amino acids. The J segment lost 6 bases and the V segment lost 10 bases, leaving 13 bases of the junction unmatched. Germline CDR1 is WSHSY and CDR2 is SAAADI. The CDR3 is CATFEPDRGHGYTF. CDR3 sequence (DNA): TGCGCCACCTTCGAACCCGACAGGGGCCATGGCTACACCTTC.

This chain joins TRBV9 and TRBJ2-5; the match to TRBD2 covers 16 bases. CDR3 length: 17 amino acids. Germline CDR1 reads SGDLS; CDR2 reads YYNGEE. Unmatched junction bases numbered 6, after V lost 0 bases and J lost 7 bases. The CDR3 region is CASSVEGLAGGLATQYF. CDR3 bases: TGTGCCAGCAGCGTAGAGGGACTAGCGGGGGGGCTGGCGACCCAGTACTTC.

CDR3: CASSRRGGYNEQFF. The DNA for the CDR3 is TGTGCCAGCTCCCGGAGGGGTGGCTACAATGAGCAGTTCTTC. The chain employs TRBV18 and TRBJ2-1, with D possibly being TRBD2 (6 bases). The germline V and J ends were trimmed by 6 bases and 3 bases, with 12 bases remaining between them. CDR1 is KGHSH and CDR2 is LQKENI in the germline V gene. This CDR3 has 14 residues.

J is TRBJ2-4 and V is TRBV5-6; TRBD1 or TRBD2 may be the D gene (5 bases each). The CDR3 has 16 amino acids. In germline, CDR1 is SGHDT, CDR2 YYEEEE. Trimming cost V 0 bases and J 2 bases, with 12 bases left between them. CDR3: CASSLEMWGSKNIQYF. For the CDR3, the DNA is TGTGCCAGCAGCTTGGAAATGTGGGGGTCCAAAAACATTCAGTACTTC.

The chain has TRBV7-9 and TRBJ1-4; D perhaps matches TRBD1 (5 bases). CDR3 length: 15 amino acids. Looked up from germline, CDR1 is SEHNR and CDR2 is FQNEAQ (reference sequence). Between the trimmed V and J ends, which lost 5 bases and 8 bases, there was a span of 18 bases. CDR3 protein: CASSGSLRWDEKLFF. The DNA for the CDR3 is TGTGCCAGCAGCGGGAGTCTTAGGTGGGACGAAAAACTGTTTTTT.

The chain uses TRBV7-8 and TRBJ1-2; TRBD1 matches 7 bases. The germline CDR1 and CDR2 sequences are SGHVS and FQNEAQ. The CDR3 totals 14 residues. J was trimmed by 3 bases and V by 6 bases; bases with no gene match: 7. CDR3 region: CASSSRQGDYGYTF. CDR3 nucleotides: TGTGCCAGCAGTTCCAGACAGGGAGACTATGGCTACACCTTC.

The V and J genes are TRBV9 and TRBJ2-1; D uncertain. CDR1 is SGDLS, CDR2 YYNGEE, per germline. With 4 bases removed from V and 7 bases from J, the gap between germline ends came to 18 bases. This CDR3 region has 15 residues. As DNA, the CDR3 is TGTGCCAGCAGCCAGAGGAGAGACCTTGGGAATGAGCAGTTCTTC. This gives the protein CASSQRRDLGNEQFF.

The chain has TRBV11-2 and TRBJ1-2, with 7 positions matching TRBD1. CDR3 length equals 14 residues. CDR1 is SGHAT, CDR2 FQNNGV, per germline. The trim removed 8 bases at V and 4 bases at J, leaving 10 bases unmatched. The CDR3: CASERGQGRYGYTF. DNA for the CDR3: TGTGCCAGCGAAAGGGGGCAGGGACGCTATGGCTACACCTTC.

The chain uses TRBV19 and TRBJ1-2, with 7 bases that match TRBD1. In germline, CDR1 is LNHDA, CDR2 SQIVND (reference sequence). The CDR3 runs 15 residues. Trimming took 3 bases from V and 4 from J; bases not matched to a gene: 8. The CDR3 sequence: CASSIPSQGVYGYTF. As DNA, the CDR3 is TGTGCCAGTAGTATCCCATCGCAGGGGGTCTATGGCTACACCTTC.

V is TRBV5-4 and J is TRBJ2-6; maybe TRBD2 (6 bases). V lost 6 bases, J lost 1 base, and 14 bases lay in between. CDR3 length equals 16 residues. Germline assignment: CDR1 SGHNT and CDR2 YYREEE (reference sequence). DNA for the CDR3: TGTGCCAGCATTTCGTACCGGGGGTCTGGGGCCAACGTCCTGACTTTC. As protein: CASISYRGSGANVLTF.

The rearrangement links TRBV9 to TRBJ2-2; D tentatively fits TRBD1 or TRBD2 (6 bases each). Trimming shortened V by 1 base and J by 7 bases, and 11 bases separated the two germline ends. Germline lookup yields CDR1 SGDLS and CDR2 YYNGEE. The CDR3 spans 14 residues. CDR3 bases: TGTGCCAGCAGCGTACACGGGGGCATCGGGGAGCTGTTTTTT. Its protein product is CASSVHGGIGELFF. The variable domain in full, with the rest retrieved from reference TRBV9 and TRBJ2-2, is DSGVTQTPKHLITATGQRVTLRCSPRSGDLSVYWYQQSLDQGLQFLIQYYNGEERAKGNILERFSAQQFPDLHSELNLSSLELGDSALYFCASSVHGGIGELFFGEGSRLTVL.

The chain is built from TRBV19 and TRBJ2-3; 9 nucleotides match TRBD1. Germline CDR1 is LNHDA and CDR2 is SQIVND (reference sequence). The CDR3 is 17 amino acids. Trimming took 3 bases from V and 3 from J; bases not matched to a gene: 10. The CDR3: CASSMTGGRFVTDTQYF. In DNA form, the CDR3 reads TGTGCCAGTAGTATGACAGGGGGTCGATTCGTAACAGATACGCAGTATTTT.

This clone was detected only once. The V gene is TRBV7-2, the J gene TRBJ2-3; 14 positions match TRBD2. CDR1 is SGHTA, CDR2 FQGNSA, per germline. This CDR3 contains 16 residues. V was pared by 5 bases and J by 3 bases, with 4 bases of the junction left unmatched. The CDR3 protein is CASSPTSGGGTDTQYF. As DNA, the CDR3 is TGTGCCAGCAGCCCGACTAGCGGGGGGGGGACAGATACGCAGTATTTT.

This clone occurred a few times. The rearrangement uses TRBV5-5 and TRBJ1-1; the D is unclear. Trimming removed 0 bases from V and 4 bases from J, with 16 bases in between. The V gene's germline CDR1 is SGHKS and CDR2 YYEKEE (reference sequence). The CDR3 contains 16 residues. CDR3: CASSLGWGTGGTEAFF. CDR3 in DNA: TGTGCCAGCAGCTTGGGTTGGGGAACTGGTGGCACTGAAGCTTTCTTT.

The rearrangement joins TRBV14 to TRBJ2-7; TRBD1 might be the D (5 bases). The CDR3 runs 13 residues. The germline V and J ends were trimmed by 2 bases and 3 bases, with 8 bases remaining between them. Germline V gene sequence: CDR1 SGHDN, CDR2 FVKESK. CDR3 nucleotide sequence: TGTGCCAGCAGCCAAATAGACAGCTACGAGCAGTACTTC. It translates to CASSQIDSYEQYF.

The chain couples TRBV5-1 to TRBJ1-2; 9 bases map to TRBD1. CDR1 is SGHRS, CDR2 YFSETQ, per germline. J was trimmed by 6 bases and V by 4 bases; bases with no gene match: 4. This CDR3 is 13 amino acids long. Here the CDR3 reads CASSRGQGDGYTF. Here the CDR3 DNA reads TGCGCCAGCAGCCGGGGACAGGGCGATGGCTACACCTTC.

Written as DNA, the CDR3 is TGTGCCAGCAGCGTAGTTTTTGGCGGCGACACCATATATTTT. This sequence encodes CASSVVFGGDTIYF. The chain has TRBV9 and TRBJ1-3; D gene unclear. The CDR3 is 14 residues long. Germline loops: CDR1 SGDLS, CDR2 YYNGEE. Trimming shortened V by 0 bases and J by 8 bases, and 12 bases separated the two germline ends.

The CDR3 is CASSLGATSGGASKETQYF. The DNA for the CDR3 is TGTGCCAGCAGTCTAGGGGCGACTAGCGGGGGGGCTAGTAAAGAGACCCAGTACTTC. J is TRBJ2-5 and V is TRBV6-6; TRBD2 matches 14 bases. The CDR3 is 19 amino acids. The germline V gene encodes CDR1 MNHNY and CDR2 SVGAGI (reference sequence). The ends lost 5 bases at V and 3 bases at J; junction bases unmatched: 14.

CDR3 coding DNA: TGTGCCAGCAGTTACTCCCCTAGCGGGTACCTCACAGATACGCAGTATTTT. Its translation: CASSYSPSGYLTDTQYF. The chain has TRBV6-2 or TRBV6-3 and TRBJ2-3, with 8 positions matching TRBD2. J was trimmed by 2 bases and V by 0 bases; bases with no gene match: 7. The CDR3 runs 17 residues. Germline values: CDR1 MNHEY, CDR2 SVGEGT.

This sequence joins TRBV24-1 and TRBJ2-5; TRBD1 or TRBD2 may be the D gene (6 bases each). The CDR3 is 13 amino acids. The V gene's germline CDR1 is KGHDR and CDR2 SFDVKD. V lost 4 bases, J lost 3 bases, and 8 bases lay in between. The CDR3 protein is CATSERGEETQYF. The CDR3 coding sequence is TGTGCCACCAGTGAGAGGGGGGAAGAGACCCAGTACTTC.

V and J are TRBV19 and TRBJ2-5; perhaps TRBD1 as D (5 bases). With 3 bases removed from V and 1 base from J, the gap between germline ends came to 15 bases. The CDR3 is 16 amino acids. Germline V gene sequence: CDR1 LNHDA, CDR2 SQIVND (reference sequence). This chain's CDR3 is CASSISAQGPQETQYF. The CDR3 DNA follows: TGTGCCAGTAGTATCTCCGCCCAGGGCCCCCAAGAGACCCAGTACTTC.

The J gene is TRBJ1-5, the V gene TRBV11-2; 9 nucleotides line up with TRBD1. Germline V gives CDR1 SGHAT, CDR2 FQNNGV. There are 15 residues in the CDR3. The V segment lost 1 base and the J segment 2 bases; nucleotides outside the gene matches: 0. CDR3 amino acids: CASSLGDRGNQPQHF. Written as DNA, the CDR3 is TGTGCCAGCAGCTTAGGGGACAGGGGCAATCAGCCCCAGCATTTT.

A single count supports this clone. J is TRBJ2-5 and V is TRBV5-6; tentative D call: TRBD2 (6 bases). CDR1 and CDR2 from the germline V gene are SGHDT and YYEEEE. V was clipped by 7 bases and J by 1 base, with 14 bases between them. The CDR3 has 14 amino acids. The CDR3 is CASGPLGGQETQYF. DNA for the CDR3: TGTGCCAGCGGTCCCCTGGGGGGCCAAGAGACCCAGTACTTC.

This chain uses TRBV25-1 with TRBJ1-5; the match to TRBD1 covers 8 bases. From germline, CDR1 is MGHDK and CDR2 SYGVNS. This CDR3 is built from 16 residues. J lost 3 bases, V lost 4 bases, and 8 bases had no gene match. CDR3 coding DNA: TGTGCCAGCAGTGGCTCCGGACAGGGTAACAATCAGCCCCAGCATTTT. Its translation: CASSGSGQGNNQPQHF.

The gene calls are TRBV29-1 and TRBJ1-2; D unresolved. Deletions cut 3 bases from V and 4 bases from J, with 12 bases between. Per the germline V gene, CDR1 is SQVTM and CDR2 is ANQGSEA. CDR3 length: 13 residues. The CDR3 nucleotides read TGCAGCGTTGAGGACCCCAATATCTATGGCTACACCTTC. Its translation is CSVEDPNIYGYTF.

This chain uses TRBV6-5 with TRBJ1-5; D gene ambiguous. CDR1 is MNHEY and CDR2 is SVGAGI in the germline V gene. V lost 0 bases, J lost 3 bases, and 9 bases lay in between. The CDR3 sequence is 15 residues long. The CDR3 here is CASSYSWALNQPQHF. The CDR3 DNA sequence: TGTGCCAGCAGTTACTCATGGGCACTCAATCAGCCCCAGCATTTT.

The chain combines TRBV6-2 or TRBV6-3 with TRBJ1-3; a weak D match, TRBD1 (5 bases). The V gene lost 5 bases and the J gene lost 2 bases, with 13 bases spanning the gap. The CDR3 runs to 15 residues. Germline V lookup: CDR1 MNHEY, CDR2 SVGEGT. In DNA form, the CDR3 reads TGTGCCAGCAGTCAAGGCGGCAGGGCTGGAAACACCATATATTTT. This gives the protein CASSQGGRAGNTIYF.

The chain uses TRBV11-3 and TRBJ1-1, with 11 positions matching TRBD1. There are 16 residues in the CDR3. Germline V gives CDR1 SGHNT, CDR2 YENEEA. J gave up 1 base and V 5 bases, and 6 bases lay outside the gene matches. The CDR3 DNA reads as TGTGCCAGCAGCACAGCCGGGACAGGGGGGAACACTGAAGCTTTCTTT. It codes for CASSTAGTGGNTEAFF.

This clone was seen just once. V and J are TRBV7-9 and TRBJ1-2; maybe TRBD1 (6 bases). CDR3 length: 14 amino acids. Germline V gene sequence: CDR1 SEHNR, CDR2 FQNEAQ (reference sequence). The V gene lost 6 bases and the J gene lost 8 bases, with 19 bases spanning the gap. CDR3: CASSRPTGRGGYTF. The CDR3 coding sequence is TGTGCCAGCAGTAGGCCGACAGGTCGAGGGGGCTACACCTTC.

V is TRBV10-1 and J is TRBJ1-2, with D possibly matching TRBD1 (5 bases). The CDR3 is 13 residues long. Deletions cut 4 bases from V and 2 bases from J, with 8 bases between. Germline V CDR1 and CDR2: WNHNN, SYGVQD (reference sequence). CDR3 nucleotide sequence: TGCGCCAGCAGTGCGGACACCAACTATGGCTACACCTTC. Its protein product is CASSADTNYGYTF.